Each of the 2 T cell receptor beta chains below was sequenced from the same sample in a study of identical twins. TCRdb reprocessed the 5' RACE reads via MiXCR and lists one record per CDR3 protein. There are hundreds of thousands of distinct CDR3 sequences in the sample; 8.6% occur only once, and roughly 0.9% lies in the top ten. These data were also reused for a study on yellow fever vaccine responses in identical twins.

Material for sequencing was PBMCs. These receptors all stem from a woman aged 18-29 years in good health.

This clonotype was observed a handful of times. The rearrangement joins TRBV12-3 or TRBV12-4 to TRBJ2-1, with 8 bases matching TRBD1. CDR3 length: 16 residues. The trim removed 5 bases at V and 5 bases at J, leaving 11 bases unmatched. The CDR3 DNA follows: TGTGCCAGCAGTATCCCTACAGGGGGAGGACACAATGAGCAGTTCTTC. Translation gives CASSIPTGGGHNEQFF.

The chain has TRBV7-2 and TRBJ2-7, with 7 nucleotides matching TRBD2. The CDR3 is made up of 15 amino acids. Germline CDR1 is SGHTA and CDR2 is FQGNSA. V trimming: 5 bases; J trimming: 3 bases; junction bases outside the gene matches: 10. The CDR3 DNA follows: TGTGCCAGCAGCACCACCGGGACTATCCTCTACGAGCAGTACTTC. It specifies CASSTTGTILYEQYF.